The TCR beta chain under discussion was sequenced for a study of T cell responses to AZD1222 COVID-19 vaccine. The study's findings and limits: Just a handful of people given AZD1222 tested seropositive at baseline. With dominance at 160-218 and 743-854, vaccine-associated CD4 TCRs spanned spike. Two AZD1222 doses significantly raised spike-specific TCR breadth and depth over controls.

Produced via immunoSEQ multiplex PCR; TCRdb's table is partial and in-frame only. The sample contains 120,000 or so clones, 75% to 90% of which appear only once. With respect to this clone: As yet, its antigen is unknown.

The CDR3 has 13 amino acids. Germline lookup yields CDR1 MNHEY and CDR2 SVGAGI. Trimming cost V 6 bases and J 8 bases, with 16 bases left between them. The clonotype originates from an adult in good health. The source was peripheral blood, collected on day 0 of AZD1222 vaccination. V is TRBV6-5 and J is TRBJ1-2; a weak D match, TRBD1 (5 bases). The CDR3: CASRRDGGGGYTF. The CDR3 nucleotides are TGTGCCAGCAGGAGGGACGGAGGTGGAGGCTACACCTTC.